A selection of T cell receptor beta chains follows, all from one sample in a study of blood T cell repertoires in COVID-19. TCRdb's table, derived via immunoSEQ multiplex PCR, lists solely in-frame clones and lacks some. The sample lists some 160,000 clones, around 89% occurring once. Sequencing input: peripheral blood. These TCRs come from a man aged 55 to 70 with acute or convalescent COVID-19. Both conserved end residues are part of each CDR3. D genes are given only for firm matches. The listing skips clone size in some rows; elsewhere it reads once, few, many or a size class.

v_call: TRBV4-1; clone_size: NA; d_call: TRBD1; j_call: TRBJ1-6; cdr3_nt: TGCGCCAGCAGCCAAGATCGGGCAGGGGGCTCGAATTCACCCCTCCACTTT; cdr3_aa: CASSQDRAGGSNSPLHF
v_call: TRBV14; clone_size: NA; d_call: NA; j_call: TRBJ2-5; cdr3_nt: TGTGCCAGCAGCGAATATAGGGGGACCCAAGAGACCCAGTACTTC; cdr3_aa: CASSEYRGTQETQYF
v_call: TRBV7-8; clone_size: NA; d_call: NA; j_call: TRBJ2-7; cdr3_nt: TGTGCCAGCAGCCAACTGCCGGGACTGATCTACGAGCAGTACTTC; cdr3_aa: CASSQLPGLIYEQYF
v_call: TRBV19; clone_size: NA; d_call: TRBD1; j_call: TRBJ2-1; cdr3_nt: TGTGCCAGTACCGACAGGGGGCGAACAGTGTCTGAGCAGTTCTTC; cdr3_aa: CASTDRGRTVSEQFF
v_call: TRBV19; clone_size: NA; d_call: TRBD2; j_call: TRBJ2-7; cdr3_nt: TGTGCCAGTAGTTCGTTCGGGGGGGAATACGAGCAGTACTTC; cdr3_aa: CASSSFGGEYEQYF
v_call: TRBV6-5; clone_size: NA; d_call: NA; j_call: TRBJ1-1; cdr3_nt: TGTGCCAGCACAATTATTGGGGGCGTGGGCGAAGCTTTCTTT; cdr3_aa: CASTIIGGVGEAFF
v_call: TRBV7-9; clone_size: NA; d_call: NA; j_call: TRBJ1-3; cdr3_nt: TGTGCCAGCAGCTCCCCATCGGGGGGGTCTGGAAACACCATATATTTT; cdr3_aa: CASSSPSGGSGNTIYF
v_call: TRBV2; clone_size: NA; d_call: TRBD1; j_call: TRBJ2-2; cdr3_nt: TGTGCCAGCACCCGGGACAGGGGTTACACCGGGGAGCTGTTTTTT; cdr3_aa: CASTRDRGYTGELFF
v_call: TRBV10-1; clone_size: NA; d_call: TRBD1; j_call: TRBJ1-2; cdr3_nt: TGCGCCAGCAGTGAGTGGGGACAGTATGGCTACACCTTC; cdr3_aa: CASSEWGQYGYTF
v_call: TRBV10-1; clone_size: NA; d_call: NA; j_call: TRBJ2-2; cdr3_nt: TGCGCCAGCAGTCTGGAGACTAGGTACACCGGGGAGCTGTTTTTT; cdr3_aa: CASSLETRYTGELFF
v_call: TRBV5-5; clone_size: NA; d_call: TRBD1; j_call: TRBJ2-7; cdr3_nt: TGTGCCAGCAGCCTGGGACAGGGGGCAAACGAGCAGTACTTC; cdr3_aa: CASSLGQGANEQYF
v_call: TRBV7-9; clone_size: NA; d_call: NA; j_call: TRBJ1-4; cdr3_nt: TGTGCCAGCAGCTTAGCGCAGGCACCCCGAAGGGAAAAACTGTTTTTT; cdr3_aa: CASSLAQAPRREKLFF
v_call: TRBV2; clone_size: NA; d_call: NA; j_call: TRBJ1-2; cdr3_nt: TGTGCCAGCAGTGACGCAAGGGGGTACGATGGCTACACCTTC; cdr3_aa: CASSDARGYDGYTF
v_call: TRBV4-1; clone_size: NA; d_call: TRBD1; j_call: TRBJ2-7; cdr3_nt: TGCGCCAGCAGCCAAGTCTACCCGGGACAGGGTGTGTACGAGCAGTACTTC; cdr3_aa: CASSQVYPGQGVYEQYF
v_call: TRBV7-9; clone_size: NA; d_call: TRBD1; j_call: TRBJ2-7; cdr3_nt: TGTGCCAGCAGCTCCCGGGACAGGGCGTACGAGCAGTACTTC; cdr3_aa: CASSSRDRAYEQYF
v_call: TRBV7-7; clone_size: NA; d_call: TRBD1; j_call: TRBJ2-1; cdr3_nt: TGTGCTAGCAGCTTAGGACAGGGCTATGAGCAGTTCTTC; cdr3_aa: CASSLGQGYEQFF
v_call: TRBV7-2; clone_size: NA; d_call: NA; j_call: TRBJ2-2; cdr3_nt: TGTGCCAGCAGCTCCGGTGTCCGGTCGCTGGGCAGGGCAGGGGAGCTGTTTTTT; cdr3_aa: CASSSGVRSLGRAGELFF
v_call: TRBV6-6; clone_size: NA; d_call: TRBD2; j_call: TRBJ2-4; cdr3_nt: TGTGCCAGCCCCCACGGGGGGGACATTCAGTACTTC; cdr3_aa: CASPHGGDIQYF
v_call: TRBV11-1; clone_size: NA; d_call: NA; j_call: TRBJ1-1; cdr3_nt: TGTGCCAGCAGCTGGGGGCGGGGGCGCTGGACTGAAGCTTTCTTT; cdr3_aa: CASSWGRGRWTEAFF
v_call: TRBV4-2; clone_size: NA; d_call: NA; j_call: TRBJ2-3; cdr3_nt: TGTGCCAGCAGCCCTTTGACTAGTGAACCAGATACGCAGTATTTT; cdr3_aa: CASSPLTSEPDTQYF
v_call: TRBV7-3; clone_size: NA; d_call: NA; j_call: TRBJ2-1; cdr3_nt: TGTGCCAGCAGCCCGGGAAGGGCGCAGTTCTTC; cdr3_aa: CASSPGRAQFF
v_call: TRBV2; clone_size: NA; d_call: NA; j_call: TRBJ1-2; cdr3_nt: TGTGCCAGCAGTGGACAGGCGGGCTACACCTTC; cdr3_aa: CASSGQAGYTF
v_call: TRBV11-3; clone_size: NA; d_call: NA; j_call: TRBJ2-7; cdr3_nt: TGTGCCAGCAGCTTAGAGGGGGGCGAGCAGTACTTC; cdr3_aa: CASSLEGGEQYF
v_call: TRBV10-2; clone_size: NA; d_call: NA; j_call: TRBJ1-1; cdr3_nt: TGCGCCAGCAGTGACAACAACCTCATGAACACTGAAGCTTTCTTT; cdr3_aa: CASSDNNLMNTEAFF
v_call: TRBV5-4; clone_size: NA; d_call: NA; j_call: TRBJ1-1; cdr3_nt: TGTGCCAGCAGCTCGAAGGGGGGAGGGGTCACTGAAGCTTTCTTT; cdr3_aa: CASSSKGGGVTEAFF
v_call: TRBV19; clone_size: NA; d_call: NA; j_call: TRBJ2-1; cdr3_nt: TGTGCCAGTAGTATGAGCGCCGGCGAAAGACAGTTCTTC; cdr3_aa: CASSMSAGERQFF
v_call: TRBV5-6; clone_size: NA; d_call: TRBD1; j_call: TRBJ2-2; cdr3_nt: TGTGCCAGCAGCATGCCGGGACAGGGCACCGGGGAGCTGTTTTTT; cdr3_aa: CASSMPGQGTGELFF
v_call: TRBV14; clone_size: NA; d_call: NA; j_call: TRBJ1-1; cdr3_nt: TGTGCCAGCAGGGAACTGACAGGGAACACTGAAGCTTTCTTT; cdr3_aa: CASRELTGNTEAFF
v_call: TRBV30; clone_size: NA; d_call: TRBD2; j_call: TRBJ2-1; cdr3_nt: TGTGCCTGGAGTGTGTTAGCGGGGGGGCCCTTGGATGAGCAGTTCTTC; cdr3_aa: CAWSVLAGGPLDEQFF
v_call: TRBV4-1; clone_size: NA; d_call: TRBD1; j_call: TRBJ1-4; cdr3_nt: TGCGCCAGCAGCCAGACGACAGGGTGGGCAAAAGAAAAACTGTTTTTT; cdr3_aa: CASSQTTGWAKEKLFF
v_call: TRBV6-6; clone_size: once; d_call: NA; j_call: TRBJ1-3; cdr3_nt: TGTGCCAGCATCGCGGGTTCTGGTGGAAACACCATATATTTT; cdr3_aa: CASIAGSGGNTIYF
v_call: TRBV14; clone_size: NA; d_call: NA; j_call: TRBJ2-2; cdr3_nt: TGTGCCAGCGCCCCAGGGGCCAGGGTAGTTTGGAACACCGGGGAGCTGTTTTTT; cdr3_aa: CASAPGARVVWNTGELFF
v_call: TRBV19; clone_size: NA; d_call: NA; j_call: TRBJ1-3; cdr3_nt: TGTGCCAGTAGTATCGGACAGTACGGGAACACCATATATTTT; cdr3_aa: CASSIGQYGNTIYF
v_call: TRBV3-1/TRBV3-2; clone_size: NA; d_call: NA; j_call: TRBJ2-7; cdr3_nt: TGTGCCAGCAGCCAACACAGGACACGGACCTACGAGCAGTACTTC; cdr3_aa: CASSQHRTRTYEQYF
v_call: TRBV3-1/TRBV3-2; clone_size: NA; d_call: NA; j_call: TRBJ1-2; cdr3_nt: TGTGCCAGCAGCGAGGCCAGGGGTTATGGCTACACCTTC; cdr3_aa: CASSEARGYGYTF
v_call: TRBV7-2; clone_size: NA; d_call: TRBD1; j_call: TRBJ1-6; cdr3_nt: TGTGCCAGCAGCCCAGGACAGGGGGTGAATTCACCCCTCCACTTT; cdr3_aa: CASSPGQGVNSPLHF
v_call: TRBV2; clone_size: NA; d_call: TRBD2; j_call: TRBJ2-1; cdr3_nt: TGTGCCAGCAGTGATGATAGCGGGGTTTACAATGAGCAGTTCTTC; cdr3_aa: CASSDDSGVYNEQFF
v_call: TRBV11-2; clone_size: NA; d_call: TRBD2; j_call: TRBJ2-4; cdr3_nt: TGTGCCCCAGTTCGCGGGGGGGTTCGAGCCAAAAACATTCAGTACTTC; cdr3_aa: CAPVRGGVRAKNIQYF
v_call: TRBV5-1; clone_size: NA; d_call: NA; j_call: TRBJ2-7; cdr3_nt: TGCGCCAGCAGCTCGACTGTCCCTGGCGAGCAGTACTTC; cdr3_aa: CASSSTVPGEQYF
v_call: TRBV6-6; clone_size: NA; d_call: NA; j_call: TRBJ1-3; cdr3_nt: TGTGCCAGCAGTAATTCAGGTTACCTCTCTGGAAACACCATATATTTT; cdr3_aa: CASSNSGYLSGNTIYF
v_call: TRBV5-1; clone_size: NA; d_call: NA; j_call: TRBJ2-6; cdr3_nt: TGCGCCAGCAGCAATAATCCTACAGCTTTCTCTGGGGCCAACGTCCTGACTTTC; cdr3_aa: CASSNNPTAFSGANVLTF
v_call: TRBV29-1; clone_size: NA; d_call: TRBD2; j_call: TRBJ2-7; cdr3_nt: TGCAGCGTTGAAGTTAGCGGGGGCCCCCGCGAGCAGTACTTC; cdr3_aa: CSVEVSGGPREQYF
v_call: TRBV27; clone_size: few; d_call: NA; j_call: TRBJ2-2; cdr3_nt: TGTGCCAGCCGGACAGCCCAGTTGAACACCGGGGAGCTGTTTTTT; cdr3_aa: CASRTAQLNTGELFF
v_call: TRBV11-2; clone_size: NA; d_call: NA; j_call: TRBJ1-5; cdr3_nt: TGTGCCAGCAGCTTACTGACGACCAGGGTTGTATTGCAGCCCCAGCATTTT; cdr3_aa: CASSLLTTRVVLQPQHF
v_call: TRBV6-1; clone_size: once; d_call: TRBD1; j_call: TRBJ2-1; cdr3_nt: TGTGCCAGCAGTGGACAGGGTTCCCGCCTATACAATGAGCAGTTCTTC; cdr3_aa: CASSGQGSRLYNEQFF
v_call: TRBV5-1; clone_size: NA; d_call: NA; j_call: TRBJ2-7; cdr3_nt: TGCGCCAGCAGCTTAAATCGCGGGCGGTACGAGCAGTACTTC; cdr3_aa: CASSLNRGRYEQYF
v_call: TRBV21-1; clone_size: NA; d_call: NA; j_call: TRBJ2-5; cdr3_nt: TGTGCCAGCAGCAACCAAAAGCTAGCGGGGGGACAAGAGACCCAGTACTTC; cdr3_aa: CASSNQKLAGGQETQYF
v_call: TRBV7-3; clone_size: NA; d_call: NA; j_call: TRBJ1-5; cdr3_nt: TGTGCCAGCAGCTTTCTCGGAGTACAGGGTACAATCAAGCCCCAGCATTTT; cdr3_aa: CASSFLGVQGTIKPQHF
v_call: TRBV2; clone_size: NA; d_call: NA; j_call: TRBJ1-5; cdr3_nt: TGTGCCAGCAGTGGACTACTAAGCAATCAGCCCCAGCATTTT; cdr3_aa: CASSGLLSNQPQHF
v_call: TRBV29-1; clone_size: few; d_call: NA; j_call: TRBJ2-7; cdr3_nt: TGCAGCGCCCGGACAGACTACGAGCAGTACTTC; cdr3_aa: CSARTDYEQYF
v_call: TRBV21-1; clone_size: once; d_call: NA; j_call: TRBJ1-4; cdr3_nt: TGTGCCAGCAGCTACAAATCAGGTGAAAAACTGTTTTTT; cdr3_aa: CASSYKSGEKLFF
v_call: TRBV24-1; clone_size: NA; d_call: NA; j_call: TRBJ1-2; cdr3_nt: TGTGCCACCAGTGATTTTGGGACATCCTATGGCTACACCTTC; cdr3_aa: CATSDFGTSYGYTF
v_call: TRBV12-3/TRBV12-4; clone_size: NA; d_call: NA; j_call: TRBJ2-1; cdr3_nt: TGTGCCAGCAGTTTAGTAGCCGATGAGCAGTTCTTC; cdr3_aa: CASSLVADEQFF
v_call: TRBV19; clone_size: NA; d_call: TRBD1; j_call: TRBJ2-5; cdr3_nt: TGTGCCAGTAGACGGACAGGGGTGGGCGAGACCCAGTACTTC; cdr3_aa: CASRRTGVGETQYF